This TCR beta chain was retrieved from a study of OX40 agonist ivuxolimab in advanced cancers. Turning to the study itself: Three dose-escalation patients had partial responses: one with hepatocellular carcinoma and two with cutaneous melanoma.

Measured with immunoSEQ multiplex PCR; TCRdb has only the in-frame clones, and not every one. The sample contains about 64,000 clones, about 90% of which appear only once. The CDR3 length is 16 residues. The sample was CD4+ or CD8+ T cells sorted from blood, taken in a trial of the OX40 agonist ivuxolimab. The clonotype was recovered from an adult with an advanced solid tumor such as melanoma, head and neck, liver or kidney cancer. The chain employs TRBV21-1 and TRBJ2-7; the table assigns TRBD1, which was not confirmed against the DNA. TRBV21-1 is listed as a pseudogene. The CDR3 protein is CASSKEGDRAFYEQYF. The CDR3 DNA is TGTGCCAGCAGCAAAGAGGGGGACAGGGCATTCTACGAGCAGTACTTC.